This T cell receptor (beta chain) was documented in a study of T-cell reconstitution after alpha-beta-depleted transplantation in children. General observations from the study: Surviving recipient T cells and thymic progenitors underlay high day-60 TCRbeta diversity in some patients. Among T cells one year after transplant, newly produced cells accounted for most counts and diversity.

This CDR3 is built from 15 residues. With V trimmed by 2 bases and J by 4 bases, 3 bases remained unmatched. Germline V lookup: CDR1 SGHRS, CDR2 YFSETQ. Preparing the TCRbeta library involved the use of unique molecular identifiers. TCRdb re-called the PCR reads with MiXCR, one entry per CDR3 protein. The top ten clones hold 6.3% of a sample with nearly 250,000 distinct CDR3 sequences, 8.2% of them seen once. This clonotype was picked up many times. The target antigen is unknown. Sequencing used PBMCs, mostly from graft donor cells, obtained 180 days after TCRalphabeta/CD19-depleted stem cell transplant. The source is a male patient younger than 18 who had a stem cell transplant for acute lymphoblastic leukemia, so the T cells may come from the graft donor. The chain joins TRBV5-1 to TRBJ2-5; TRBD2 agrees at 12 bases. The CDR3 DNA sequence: TGCGCCAGCAGCTTATCTAGCGGGAGGGGAGAGACCCAGTACTTC. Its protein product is CASSLSSGRGETQYF. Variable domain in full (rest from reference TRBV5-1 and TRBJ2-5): KAGVTQTPRYLIKTRGQQVTLSCSPISGHRSVSWYQQTPGQGLQFLFEYFSETQRNKGNFPGRFSGRQFSNSRSEMNVSTLELGDSALYLCASSLSSGRGETQYFGPGTRLLVL.